A single TCR beta chain is shown here with its context. Its matching antigen is unknown. This CDR3 comprises 13 residues. Germline V gene sequence: CDR1 SEHNR, CDR2 FQNEAQ (reference sequence). V lost 6 bases, J lost 0 bases, and 2 bases stayed unmatched. This sample was included in a study of cytomegalovirus exposure and HLA in healthy donors. Overall study findings and caveats: There were 150 or so TCR beta chains listed as cytomegalovirus-associated. A missense DCLRE1C variant was associated with V- and J-gene trimming of TCR beta chains in a later analysis, and an independent cohort replicated the association.

The study sampled nominally healthy donors, though unrecorded immune exposures were likely. With 60 Vbeta and 13 Jbeta primers, the PCR was carried out. Profiled with immunoSEQ multiplex PCR; TCRdb holds only in-frame clones, not every one. The sample includes more than 110,000 clones, roughly 71% of them seen just once. The source is a man aged 25 to 40 in good health and CMV-seronegative. The material sequenced was PBMCs. This sequence joins TRBV7-9 and TRBJ2-7; 7 positions match TRBD1. The CDR3 loop is CASRGGGSYEQYF. The CDR3 DNA is TGTGCCAGCAGAGGGGGCGGCTCCTACGAGCAGTACTTC.